What follows describes a single T cell receptor beta chain. It lacks a known antigen. No much larger clone exists at a distance of one base, and base qualities are not known. Taken from cysteine to phenylalanine, the CDR3 has 15 residues. Only the CDR3 portion is preserved as DNA: 45 bases, with reading frame beginning at the first base. Trimming removed 0 bases from V and 3 bases from J, leaving 8 bases between the germline ends. CDR1 and CDR2 are read off the germline V gene (reference sequence) as LGHDT and YNNKEL. The sample is drawn from a study of CD8 T cells in Susac syndrome (dated by TCRdb to the late 2010s). About the investigation overall: Repertoire sequencing was used to test whether CD8+ T cell activation and differentiation in Susac syndrome was antigen driven.

Overall results and qualifications from the work: The number of individuals in the TCR sequencing and HLA analysis was recognized as being relatively small.

Peripheral blood CD8+ and CD4+ T cells from healthy donors, Susac syndrome patients and multiple sclerosis patients were profiled using high-throughput TCR beta sequencing. The multiple sclerosis controls were treatment-naive patients who had stable or active relapsing-remitting disease and met the revised McDonald criteria. Bulk CD8+ and CD4+ T cells were purified by magnetic negative isolation, whereas CD8+ TEMRA cells were enriched by FACS. Blood was collected in EDTA tubes and processed within 24 hours, with PBMCs isolated through density gradient centrifugation. PBMCs destined for TCR sequencing were cryopreserved in liquid nitrogen and later thawed in a 37 °C water bath. The sorted or isolated CD4+, CD8+ and CD8+ TEMRA cells reached a purity of at least 90%. RNA was extracted using the RNeasy kit, and about 0.45 to 1 microgram was reverse transcribed with random hexamers. The immunoSEQ multiplex PCR assay, which covers 54 Vbeta and 13 Jbeta segments, was used to amplify TCR beta CDR3 regions. PCR amplification bias was corrected by using a synthetic template baseline for primer optimization and computational correction. The original methods were these. Reads were assigned to V, D and J genes according to IMGT and analyzed in immunoSEQ Analyzer, with only productive sequences retained. To calculate clonality, Shannon entropy was normalized by log2 of the number of productive unique sequences and then subtracted from one. For each patient and control, public and private clones were evaluated among the 100 most prevalent clones. A clone was defined as Susac-specific if it was absent from the healthy and MS cohorts, from more than 850 published viral clones and from other ImmuneACCESS disease sequences. TCRdb trimmed public reads at Q25 via fastp, called clones via MiXCR and kept in-frame beta chains. Each CDR3 protein gets just one entry, which takes the most common genes and DNA from the rows behind it. These V and J calls are TCRdb output, not the study's own analysis. A total of around 120,000 distinct CDR3 sequences appear in this sample, 85% to 95% of them only once. 0.093% of the sample goes to the ten largest clones.

The chain is made from TRBV3-1 and TRBJ2-2; the D segment could be TRBD1, given 5 matching bases. Sequenced: CD4+ T cells from PBMCs. This clonotype originated in a human donor with multiple sclerosis. The CDR3 reads CASSQDPRDTGELFF. The nucleotides are TGTGCCAGCAGCCAAGATCCCAGGGACACCGGGGAGCTGTTTTTT.